This T cell receptor beta chain was identified during a study of CD8+CD57+ T cells in acquired aplastic anemia. Study-wide results and caveats: Over 25 CD8+ CDR3 sequences occurred in both the patients and the controls.

Points on this clonotype: Its antigen is unknown.

V trimming: 0 bases; J trimming: 6 bases; junction bases outside the gene matches: 6. The CDR3 is 16 amino acids. CDR1 is SGHRS and CDR2 is YFSETQ in the germline V gene. Genomic DNA, serving as template, underwent TCR beta VDJ and CDR3 profiling. TCRdb ran MiXCR on the reads and lists one entry per CDR3 protein. Here the sample spans about 160,000 distinct CDR3 sequences, less than 50% being singletons. Sequencing involved patients with CD8+CD57+ cell expansion previously shown by flow cytometry. Blood was sampled before the patients had received any therapy. The source material was sorted CD4+, CD8+, or CD8+CD57+ T cells (not recorded which) from PBMCs. The V and J genes are TRBV5-1 and TRBJ2-1; the match to TRBD2 covers 10 bases. This sequence originates from a human donor with aplastic anemia. The CDR3 DNA follows: TGCGCCAGCAGCTTGGAGCCTAGCGGGAGAGGCAATGAGCAGTTCTTC. This translates into CASSLEPSGRGNEQFF.